The 22 T cell receptor beta chains reported below all come from one sample, sequenced in a study of T cell repertoires in cytomegalovirus infection (dated by TCRdb to the late 2010s). No antigens are known for them. Taken with the paper, the label for treatment or condition translates to: in vitro stimulation with specific CMV peptide epitopes to enrich CMV-specific T cells. The sequencer listed for this sample is Illumina HiSeq 1500. TCRdb trimmed public reads at Q25 via fastp, called clones via MiXCR and kept in-frame beta chains. Rows with a matching CDR3 protein are joined into one entry that keeps the most common DNA and genes. The sample contains 550,000 to 850,000 distinct CDR3 sequences, about 33% of them found a single time. Over 15% of the sample rests with the top ten. The material sequenced was cultured PBMCs, taken from culture after CMV antigen stimulation. The receptors derive from a human donor in good health (CMV status not recorded). Some clones in this sample may be carry-over from other donors' samples.

This clonotype was seen a few times. V usage is TRBV6-6 and J usage is TRBJ1-2, with D unresolved. Germline assignment: CDR1 MNHNY and CDR2 SVGAGI (reference sequence). The CDR3 is 13 amino acids. V shed 6 bases and J shed 6 bases, with 14 bases lying between them. The CDR3 nucleotides read TGTGCCAGCAGCCCTTTATTGGCGCATGGCTACACCTTC. Translated: CASSPLLAHGYTF.

This clonotype was detected only a few times. The J gene is TRBJ2-7, the V gene TRBV6-6; no clear D. The CDR3 loop spans 13 amino acids. Germline V lookup: CDR1 MNHNY, CDR2 SVGAGI (reference sequence). The V gene lost 7 bases and the J gene lost 3 bases, with 13 bases spanning the gap. CDR3 DNA sequence: TGTGCCAGCAAGGTCGGCGGAAACTACGAGCAGTACTTC. This translates into CASKVGGNYEQYF.

This clonotype occurred a few times. Relative to the germline gene, one junction end is altered; a read error may explain this. The V gene is TRBV6-5, the J gene TRBJ2-7; D possibly uses TRBD1 or TRBD2 (7 bases each). CDR3 length: 15 residues. Per the germline V gene, CDR1 is MNHEY and CDR2 is SVGAGI. Here the CDR3 DNA reads TGTGCCAGTAGTTACCTTCGACAGGGAGGGAGCGAGCAGTACTTC. This sequence encodes CASSYLRQGGSEQYF.

This chain joins TRBV11-2 and TRBJ2-1, with TRBD1 matching over 9 bases. The CDR3 length is 11 residues. J lost 14 bases, V lost 3 bases, and 2 bases had no gene match. The V gene's germline CDR1 is SGHAT and CDR2 FQNNGV. The CDR3 DNA reads as TGTGCCAGCAGCTTGGGGGACAGGGAGTTCTTC. It specifies CASSLGDREFF. Full variable domain (rest looked up from reference TRBV11-2 and TRBJ2-1): EAGVAQSPRYKIIEKRQSVAFWCNPISGHATLYWYQQILGQGPKLLIQFQNNGVVDDSQLPKDRFSAERLKGVDSTLKIQPAKLEDSAVYLCASSLGDREFFGPGTRLTVL.

The chain joins TRBV2 to TRBJ2-1; D remains ambiguous. With 7 bases removed from V and 1 base from J, the gap between germline ends came to 8 bases. The CDR3 has 13 residues. Per the germline V gene, CDR1 is SNHLY and CDR2 is FYNNEI. This CDR3 is CASKEWSYNEQFF. The CDR3 DNA reads TGTGCCAGCAAAGAGTGGTCCTACAATGAGCAGTTCTTC.

This clonotype was seen at least ten times. V usage is TRBV7-2 and J usage is TRBJ1-2, with D unresolved. V lost 1 base, J lost 5 bases, and 5 bases lay in between. This CDR3 has 12 amino acids. CDR1 and CDR2 from the germline V gene are SGHTA and FQGNSA. CDR3 DNA: TGTGCCAGCAGCTTAGTGCGGTATGGCTACACCTTC. Protein sequence: CASSLVRYGYTF.

This clonotype was seen a handful of times. The rearrangement links TRBV5-1 to TRBJ2-3; D gene unclear. The length of the CDR3 is 15 residues. Germline V gene lookup returns CDR1 SGHRS and CDR2 YFSETQ. V lost 0 bases, J lost 6 bases, and 14 bases lay in between. As DNA, the CDR3 is TGCGCCAGCAGCTTGGGTCTAGGGCCCGGGGATACGCAGTATTTT. It yields the protein CASSLGLGPGDTQYF.

Of note for this clonotype: This may come from a read error, since a much larger clone is one base off. The chain links TRBV7-2 to TRBJ2-5; possibly TRBD1 for D (6 bases). This CDR3 has 15 amino acids. Germline CDR1 and CDR2: SGHTA and FQGNSA. V lost 1 base and J 2 bases, leaving 11 bases between the germline ends. As DNA, the CDR3 is TGTACCAGCAGCTTAGGGGGGCAGATACAAGAGACCCAGTACTTC. Its translation is CTSSLGGQIQETQYF.

The V call is TRBV20-1, the J call TRBJ2-7; D not resolved. The germline V gene encodes CDR1 DFQATT and CDR2 SNEGSKA (reference sequence). The CDR3 covers 12 residues. The V and J ends lost 3 bases and 3 bases respectively, with 9 bases between them. Here the CDR3 DNA reads TGCAGTGCTAGTGTAGGCCGCTACGAGCAGTACTTC. This codes for CSASVGRYEQYF.

The V call is TRBV20-1, the J call TRBJ1-4, with D hard to call. The CDR3 covers 13 residues. Germline V lookup: CDR1 DFQATT, CDR2 SNEGSKA (reference sequence). V lost 3 bases and J 2 bases, leaving 7 bases between the germline ends. The CDR3, as DNA: TGCAGTGCTAGGGGCCCCACTAATGAAAAACTGTTTTTT. This gives the protein CSARGPTNEKLFF.

CDR3 coding DNA: TGTGCCAGCAGCTCTCCGATGGGGAGGGCGGGAGGGCCTTACGAGCAGTACTTC. This gives the protein CASSSPMGRAGGPYEQYF. The chain joins TRBV7-2 to TRBJ2-7; 9 bases map to TRBD2. CDR1 is SGHTA, CDR2 FQGNSA, per germline. The CDR3 consists of 18 residues. Germline trimming cut 4 bases from V and 4 bases from J; bases unmatched to any gene: 17.

This clonotype was recorded a few times. The rearrangement links TRBV5-4 to TRBJ1-6, with D perhaps TRBD1 (6 bases). This CDR3 comprises 14 residues. V lost 4 bases, J lost 6 bases, and 11 bases lay in between. Per the germline V gene, CDR1 is SGHNT and CDR2 is YYREEE (reference sequence). CDR3 region: CASSARDTNSPLHF. CDR3 DNA sequence: TGTGCCAGCAGCGCCCGGGACACTAATTCACCCCTCCACTTT.

The chain recombines TRBV7-6 with TRBJ1-3; no clear D gene. Trimming took off 0 bases at V and 11 bases at J, with 8 bases between the two ends. The CDR3 is 12 residues long. The germline CDR1 and CDR2 sequences are SGHVS and FNYEAQ. The DNA of the CDR3 is TGTGCCAGCAGCTTAGCGGGTGGCGCCATATATTTT. Translation: CASSLAGGAIYF.

This clonotype was seen more than once but under ten times. The chain is built from TRBV12-3 or TRBV12-4 and TRBJ2-6; D gene uncertain. The ends were cut back, 2 bases at V and 0 bases at J, with 8 bases in the middle. This CDR3 has 16 amino acids. Written as DNA, the CDR3 is TGTGCCAGCAGTTTACCCAGGTACTCTGGGGCCAACGTCCTGACTTTC. Translation gives CASSLPRYSGANVLTF.

Ten or more counts support this clonotype. The chain couples TRBV12-3 or TRBV12-4 to TRBJ2-5; perhaps TRBD2 as D (6 bases). The CDR3 covers 13 residues. Trimming removed 5 bases from V and 2 bases from J, with 9 bases in between. In DNA form, the CDR3 reads TGTGCCAGCAGTGTGCGGGGACAAGAGACCCAGTACTTC. Amino acids: CASSVRGQETQYF.

This clonotype was counted at least ten times. The genes are TRBV7-6 and TRBJ2-1; D perhaps matches TRBD1 (5 bases). The CDR3 consists of 13 residues. Trimming pared 6 bases from V and 9 bases from J, leaving 15 bases between. Per germline, CDR1 SGHVS and CDR2 FNYEAQ. This CDR3 is CASRPGSIGEQFF. CDR3 nucleotides: TGTGCCAGCAGACCAGGGTCGATTGGTGAGCAGTTCTTC.

The chain couples TRBV3-1 to TRBJ2-5; the match to TRBD2 covers 9 bases. CDR3 length: 16 amino acids. The V segment lost 4 bases and the J segment 4 bases; nucleotides outside the gene matches: 10. The germline gives CDR1 LGHDT, CDR2 YNNKEL (reference sequence). Here the CDR3 reads CASSRGGGAVGETQYF. The CDR3 DNA reads as TGTGCCAGCAGCCGGGGCGGGGGGGCCGTTGGAGAGACCCAGTACTTC.

V gene TRBV12-3 or TRBV12-4 combines with J gene TRBJ1-5; 8 bases align to TRBD1. V was clipped by 6 bases and J by 7 bases; unmatched bases: 14. The CDR3 runs to 16 residues. The DNA of the CDR3 is TGTGCCAGCAGGAACGGCCAGGGGGCAGCCGGCCAGCCCCAGCATTTT. Translation: CASRNGQGAAGQPQHF.

This clonotype turned up a few times. V gene TRBV19 combines with J gene TRBJ2-2; D might be TRBD1 (5 bases). The germline CDR1 and CDR2 sequences are LNHDA and SQIVND (reference sequence). With 8 bases removed from V and 5 bases from J, the gap between germline ends came to 15 bases. CDR3 length: 14 residues. CDR3 sequence (DNA): TGTGCCAGTGAAGTCAACAGGATGACCGGGGAGCTGTTTTTT. Amino acids: CASEVNRMTGELFF. The full variable domain, its missing parts supplied by reference TRBV19 and TRBJ2-2, is DGGITQSPKYLFRKEGQNVTLSCEQNLNHDAMYWYRQDPGQGLRLIYYSQIVNDFQKGDIAEGYSVSREKKESFPLTVTSAQKNPTAFYLCASEVNRMTGELFFGEGSRLTVL.

The rearrangement joins TRBV3-1 to TRBJ2-7; a weak D match, TRBD2 (6 bases). In germline, CDR1 is LGHDT, CDR2 YNNKEL (reference sequence). V lost 1 base and J lost 5, with 21 bases in between. The CDR3 contains 17 residues. The CDR3 protein is CASSQAGVGGNDDEQYF. In nucleotides, the CDR3 is TGTGCCAGCAGCCAAGCGGGGGTAGGAGGGAATGACGACGAGCAGTACTTC.

The genes are TRBV19 and TRBJ1-5, with D tentatively TRBD1 (5 bases). V shed 3 bases and J shed 8 bases, with 8 bases lying between them. The CDR3 consists of 12 residues. The germline V gene has CDR1 LNHDA and CDR2 SQIVND (reference sequence). CDR3 sequence reads: CASSIGGEPQHF. The CDR3, as DNA: TGTGCCAGTAGTATCGGGGGGGAGCCCCAGCATTTT.

V is TRBV11-2 and J is TRBJ2-3; 10 nucleotides align to TRBD2. Per the germline V gene, CDR1 is SGHAT and CDR2 is FQNNGV. J lost 2 bases, V lost 1 base, and 6 bases had no gene match. The CDR3 is 17 amino acids. The CDR3 loop is CASSLGASGSTTDTQYF. The DNA for the CDR3 is TGTGCCAGCAGCTTAGGGGCTAGCGGGAGCACCACAGATACGCAGTATTTT. Combining the CDR3 with reference TRBV11-2 and TRBJ2-3 gives the whole variable domain EAGVAQSPRYKIIEKRQSVAFWCNPISGHATLYWYQQILGQGPKLLIQFQNNGVVDDSQLPKDRFSAERLKGVDSTLKIQPAKLEDSAVYLCASSLGASGSTTDTQYFGPGTRLTVL.